This paragraph covers one T cell receptor beta chain sequence. This entry belongs to a study of T cell changes during pregnancy in multiple sclerosis. Profiling relied on immunoSEQ multiplex PCR, and the TCRdb table lists in-frame clones only, not all of them. The sample carries around 35,000 clones, almost 90% recorded once. The CDR3 runs to 15 residues. Germline V gene data show CDR1 as SGHTA and CDR2 as FQGTGA. V was trimmed by 4 bases and J by 6 bases, leaving 18 bases between them. The source was CD8+ T cells from peripheral blood mononuclear cells, collected after pregnancy. The V and J genes are TRBV7-3 and TRBJ1-2; D possibly corresponds to TRBD1 (6 bases). This clonotype was sampled from a female donor with multiple sclerosis, enrolled in a pregnancy study. The CDR3 spells CASSSRTVGVDGYTF. In DNA form, the CDR3 reads TGTGCCAGCAGCTCGAGGACAGTGGGGGTAGATGGCTACACCTTC.